This T cell receptor (beta chain) was identified in a study of cytomegalovirus exposure and HLA in healthy donors. In regard to this clone: The antigen is unknown.

The method was immunoSEQ multiplex PCR; TCRdb's version includes in-frame clones alone and lacks a portion of them. The table shows some 120,000 clones, with about 87% occurring only once. This CDR3 has 16 amino acids. Germline values: CDR1 SEHNR, CDR2 FQNEAQ (reference sequence). V shed 0 bases and J shed 0 bases, with 11 bases lying between them. Study conclusions and caveats: In vitro work confirmed that three CMV-associated chains recognize CMV antigens.

The source is a woman aged 18-30 years in good health and CMV-seronegative. J is TRBJ1-2 and V is TRBV7-9; D might be TRBD1 (5 bases). The sequenced material came from PBMCs. The CDR3 reads CASSLAVAGPNYGYTF. In DNA form, the CDR3 reads TGTGCCAGCAGCTTAGCAGTGGCGGGGCCTAACTATGGCTACACCTTC.